This T cell receptor (beta chain) was sequenced in a study of identical twins. Study-wide findings and caveats: Out-of-frame TCR alpha sharing observed in monozygotic twins exceeded model estimates. Memory repertoires showed no such pattern, whereas abundant cord blood beta clonotypes carried fewer insertions. In beta out-of-frame sequences, the excess sharing between twins was weaker.

This clonotype was observed at least ten times. Its antigen is currently unknown. This CDR3 is 14 amino acids long. The V and J ends lost 5 bases and 0 bases respectively, with 9 bases between them. Each CDR3 protein gets one entry after TCRdb re-called the 5' RACE reads with MiXCR. The sample carries fewer than 250,000 distinct CDR3 sequences, 7.5% recorded once. The sample was also linked to a second study, of yellow fever vaccine responses in identical twins.

The sequencing input was CD8+ T cells sorted from blood. The clonotype comes from a woman between 18 and 29 years old in good health. V and J are TRBV12-3 or TRBV12-4 and TRBJ2-3, with unresolved D. The CDR3 DNA reads as TGTGCCAGCAGTACTTTAGGGAGCACAGATACGCAGTATTTT. Translation: CASSTLGSTDTQYF.